This T cell receptor (beta chain) is from a study of blood T cell repertoires in COVID-19. Seattle patients were enrolled while actively infected and followed longitudinally. Trimming pared 6 bases from V and 5 bases from J, leaving 17 bases between. Per the germline V gene, CDR1 is SGHRS and CDR2 is YFSETQ. CDR3 length equals 14 residues. Produced via immunoSEQ multiplex PCR; TCRdb's table is partial and in-frame only. In the table there are 150,000 to 190,000 clones, around 84% of which are singletons. The count of this clone is one. The sample comprised peripheral blood. The chain recombines TRBV5-1 with TRBJ1-2; a possible D gene is TRBD1 (6 bases). The receptor comes from a woman aged 55 to 70 with COVID-19, enrolled during active disease. The CDR3 DNA follows: TGCGCCAGCAATCTTGGGGGCGCAAGGTATGGCTACACCTTC. It specifies CASNLGGARYGYTF.